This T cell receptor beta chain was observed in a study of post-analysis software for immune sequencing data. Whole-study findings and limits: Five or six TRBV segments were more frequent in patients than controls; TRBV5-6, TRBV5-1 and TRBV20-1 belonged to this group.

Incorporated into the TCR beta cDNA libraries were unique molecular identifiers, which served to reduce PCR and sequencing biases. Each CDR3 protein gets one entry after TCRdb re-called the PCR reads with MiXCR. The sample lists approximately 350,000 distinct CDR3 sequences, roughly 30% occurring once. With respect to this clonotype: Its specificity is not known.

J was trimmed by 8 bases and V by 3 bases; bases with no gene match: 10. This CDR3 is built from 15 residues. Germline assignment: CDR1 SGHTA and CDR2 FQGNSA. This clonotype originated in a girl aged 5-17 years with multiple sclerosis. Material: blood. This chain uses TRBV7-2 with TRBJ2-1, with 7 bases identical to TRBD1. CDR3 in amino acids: CASSLTGWLGDEQFF. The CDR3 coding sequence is TGTGCCAGCAGCTTGACAGGGTGGCTAGGCGATGAGCAGTTCTTC. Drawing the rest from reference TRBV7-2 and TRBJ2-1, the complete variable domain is GAGVSQSPSNKVTEKGKDVELRCDPISGHTALYWYRQSLGQGLEFLIYFQGNSAPDKSGLPSDRFSAERTGGSVSTLTIQRTQQEDSAVYLCASSLTGWLGDEQFFGPGTRLTVL.